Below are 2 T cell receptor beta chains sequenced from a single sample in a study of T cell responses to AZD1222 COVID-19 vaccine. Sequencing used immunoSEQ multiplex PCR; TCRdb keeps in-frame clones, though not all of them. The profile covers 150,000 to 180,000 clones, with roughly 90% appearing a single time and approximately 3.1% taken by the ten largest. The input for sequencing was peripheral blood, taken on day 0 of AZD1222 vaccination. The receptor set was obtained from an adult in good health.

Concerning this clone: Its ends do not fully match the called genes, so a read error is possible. CDR3 loop: CATSRDRNSLAF. The DNA for the CDR3 is TGTGCCACCAGCAGAGATCGAAACAGCCTCGCCTTC. The chain links TRBV15 to TRBJ1-2; D gene uncertain. The length of the CDR3 is 12 residues. Germline CDR1 is LNHNV and CDR2 is YYDKDF (reference sequence).

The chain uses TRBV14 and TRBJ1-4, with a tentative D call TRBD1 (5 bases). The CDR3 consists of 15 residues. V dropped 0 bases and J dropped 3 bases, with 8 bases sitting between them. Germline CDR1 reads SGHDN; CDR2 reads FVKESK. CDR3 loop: CASSQEWGSNEKLFF. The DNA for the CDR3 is TGTGCCAGCAGCCAAGAGTGGGGGTCTAATGAAAAACTGTTTTTT.